This T cell receptor (beta chain) was retrieved from a study of blood T cells in healthy people across ages. About the research overall: Template switching recovered approximately one barcoded beta molecule for every two T cells.

Study findings and constraints: Investigators treated diversity estimates from one million T cells as underestimates. The donors' CMV status was not determined, possibly confounding changes in expanded clonotypes.

A J-beta primer mix and a sample-barcoded 5' primer were used in a second PCR of roughly 7 to 12 cycles. Via MiXCR, TCRdb re-called the 5' RACE reads, giving one row per CDR3 protein. The repertoire consists of roughly 1,500,000 distinct CDR3 sequences, with 40% to 50% occurring once and the leading ten covering 7.9%. Details on this clonotype: Its specificity is not known.

CDR1 is SNHLY, CDR2 FYNNEI, per germline. V gave up 7 bases and J gave up 6 bases, with 12 bases separating them. This CDR3 has 13 residues. The V call is TRBV2, the J call TRBJ2-2; D is ambiguous. This TCR derives from a woman younger than 30 in good health. The sequenced sample consisted of blood. The CDR3 bases are TGTGCCAGCAAGCAAAGCCCTGCCGGGGAGCTGTTTTTT. Its protein is CASKQSPAGELFF.